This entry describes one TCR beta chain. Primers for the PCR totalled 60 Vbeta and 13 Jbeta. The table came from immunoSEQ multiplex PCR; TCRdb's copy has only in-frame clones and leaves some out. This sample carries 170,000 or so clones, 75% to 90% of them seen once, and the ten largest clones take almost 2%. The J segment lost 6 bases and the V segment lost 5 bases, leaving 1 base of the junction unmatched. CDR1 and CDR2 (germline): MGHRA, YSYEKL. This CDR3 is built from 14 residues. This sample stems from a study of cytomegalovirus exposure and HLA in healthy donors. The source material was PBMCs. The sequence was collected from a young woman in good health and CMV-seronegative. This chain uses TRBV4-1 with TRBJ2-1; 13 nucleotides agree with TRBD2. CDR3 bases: TGCGCCAGCAGCAGGACTAGCGGGGGCAATGAGCAGTTCTTC. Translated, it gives CASSRTSGGNEQFF.